This TCR beta chain was captured by sequencing in a study of early T cells in non-severe SARS-CoV-2 infection. Study-level information: The study sequenced bulk RNA from unsorted whole blood, with chains unpaired. Study observations and caveats: VDJdb matches were skewed toward anti-spike CD8 T cell responses.

This clonotype was counted a few times. The antigen is undetermined. The TCR library protocol was used to attach unique molecular identifiers. These identifiers were attached to individual cDNA molecules. TCRdb re-called the 5' RACE reads through MiXCR, storing one row per CDR3 protein. The sample records 75,000 to 80,000 distinct CDR3 sequences, around 17% being singletons. V was trimmed by 0 bases and J by 8 bases, leaving 19 bases between them. Germline V lookup: CDR1 DFQATT, CDR2 SNEGSKA (reference sequence). There are 15 residues in the CDR3. J is TRBJ1-2 and V is TRBV20-1, with D perhaps TRBD1 (5 bases). The receptor was isolated from an adult who was a healthcare worker with PCR-confirmed SARS-CoV-2 infection or an uninfected control (not recorded which). The sample comprised whole blood. The CDR3 loop reads CSARDPLGVGLGYTF. In nucleotides, the CDR3 is TGCAGTGCTAGAGATCCGTTAGGGGTAGGGCTAGGCTACACCTTC.